The clone carrying this T cell receptor (beta chain) was seen ten or more times. This sample was taken from a study of neurological immune-mediated disorders. TCRdb recomputed calls from the 5' RACE reads with MiXCR, one row per CDR3 protein. The sample holds tens of thousands of distinct CDR3 sequences, 5.5% to 6.5% seen once. Time point denoted: longitudinal time-point 2. The clonotype comes from a woman aged 60 to 75 with multiple sclerosis. The sequenced material came from PBMCs.

The chain's CDR3 is CASKSDSQDYNEQFF. The CDR3 DNA reads TGTGCCAGCAAATCGGACAGTCAAGACTACAATGAGCAGTTCTTC. The V and J genes are TRBV2 and TRBJ2-1; D possibly corresponds to TRBD1 (6 bases). Between the trimmed V and J ends, which lost 7 bases and 3 bases, there was a span of 16 bases. The CDR3 is made up of 15 amino acids. The germline CDR1 and CDR2 sequences are SNHLY and FYNNEI.